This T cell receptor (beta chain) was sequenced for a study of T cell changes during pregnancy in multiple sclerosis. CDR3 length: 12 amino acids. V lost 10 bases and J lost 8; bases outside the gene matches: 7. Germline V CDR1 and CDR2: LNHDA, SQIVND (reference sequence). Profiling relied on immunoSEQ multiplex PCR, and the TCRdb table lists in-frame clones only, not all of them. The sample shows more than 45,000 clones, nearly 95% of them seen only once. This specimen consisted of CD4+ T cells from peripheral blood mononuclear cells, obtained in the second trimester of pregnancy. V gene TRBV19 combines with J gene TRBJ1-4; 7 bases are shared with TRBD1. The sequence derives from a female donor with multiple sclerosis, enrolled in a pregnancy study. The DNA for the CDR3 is TGTGCCACAAACAGGGGTGGGGAAAAACTGTTTTTT. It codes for CATNRGGEKLFF.